Listed below are T cell receptor beta chains from one sample, sequenced in a study of T cell changes during pregnancy in multiple sclerosis. Data came from immunoSEQ multiplex PCR; TCRdb stores just in-frame clones and leaves some out. The sample records about 39,000 clones, approximately 92% being singletons. This sample comprised CD4+ T cells from peripheral blood mononuclear cells, obtained after pregnancy. These receptor sequences come from a female donor in good health, enrolled as a control in a pregnancy study. Each CDR3 is given with its conserved first and last residue. A D gene is named only where the DNA matches it firmly. Clone size is given for some rows only: seen once, a few or many times, or a class if the clone is expanded.

cdr3_aa cdr3_nt j_call cdr3_length d_call clone_size v_call
CASSQARTGVYGYTF TGTGCCAGCAGCCAAGCGAGGACAGGGGTTTATGGCTACACCTTC TRBJ1-2 15 TRBD1 . TRBV5-4
CASSEGELAKNIQYF TGTGCCAGCAGTGAAGGAGAGTTAGCCAAAAACATTCAGTACTTC TRBJ2-4 15 . . TRBV2
CSVNRNTGELFF TGCAGCGTTAACAGGAACACCGGGGAGCTGTTTTTT TRBJ2-2 12 . . TRBV29-1
CAWSVVWTSGIYNEQFF TGTGCCTGGAGTGTGGTTTGGACTAGCGGGATCTACAATGAGCAGTTCTTC TRBJ2-1 17 TRBD2 . TRBV30
CASSMRQGKETQYF TGTGCCAGTAGTATGCGACAGGGGAAAGAGACCCAGTACTTC TRBJ2-5 14 TRBD1 once TRBV19
CASSLPPGDSNNSPLHF TGTGCCAGCAGCTTGCCCCCAGGTGACAGTAATAATTCACCCCTCCACTTT TRBJ1-6 17 . . TRBV5-5
CASSAGTVNEQFF TGTGCCAGCAGCGCAGGGACAGTCAATGAGCAGTTCTTC TRBJ2-1 13 TRBD1 . TRBV7-6
CASSLNTGELFF TGTGCCAGTAGTCTGAACACCGGGGAGCTGTTTTTT TRBJ2-2 12 . once TRBV19
CASSYRGGRGDTQYF TGTGCCAGCAGTTACAGGGGGGGGCGGGGAGATACGCAGTATTTT TRBJ2-3 15 . . TRBV6-5
CASSPGLAGVTDTQYF TGTGCCAGCAGCCCAGGACTAGCGGGAGTAACAGATACGCAGTATTTT TRBJ2-3 16 TRBD2 once TRBV7-3
CASQSGGHHNQPQHF TGTGCCAGTCAATCTGGGGGACACCACAATCAGCCCCAGCATTTT TRBJ1-5 15 . . TRBV19
CASRETDNYGYTF TGTGCCAGCAGGGAGACAGATAACTATGGCTACACCTTC TRBJ1-2 13 . . TRBV6-1
CASSQAGTSLTDTQYF TGCGCCAGCAGCCAAGCCGGGACTAGCCTGACAGATACGCAGTATTTT TRBJ2-3 16 TRBD2 . TRBV4-3
CASSLWQNYEQYF TGCGCCAGCAGCTTGTGGCAGAACTACGAGCAGTACTTC TRBJ2-7 13 . . TRBV5-1
CSAETGTGDDSPLHF TGCAGCGCCGAAACTGGGACGGGGGACGATTCACCCCTCCACTTT TRBJ1-6 15 . . TRBV29-1
CASSQEASFLQETQYF TGTGCCAGCAGCCAAGAGGCTAGCTTTCTCCAAGAGACCCAGTACTTC TRBJ2-5 16 . . TRBV4-2
CAISDRQSRTDTQYF TGTGCCATCAGTGATCGACAGTCGCGCACAGATACGCAGTATTTT TRBJ2-3 15 . . TRBV10-3
CASSVATRADTQYF TGTGCCAGCAGCGTAGCCACTAGAGCAGATACGCAGTATTTT TRBJ2-3 14 . . TRBV9
CASSSTGLGKLFF TGTGCCAGCAGCTCGACGGGTCTTGGAAAACTGTTTTTT TRBJ1-4 13 . . TRBV5-6
CASSLEVEDYGYTF TGTGCCAGCAGCTTAGAAGTTGAGGACTATGGCTACACCTTC TRBJ1-2 14 . . TRBV7-2
CASSRMGGLAGGYEQYF TGTGCCAGCAGCCGGATGGGGGGACTAGCGGGAGGATACGAGCAGTACTTC TRBJ2-7 17 TRBD2 . TRBV7-2
CASRDSSSYNSPLHF TGTGCCAGTAGGGACAGCAGCTCCTATAATTCACCCCTCCACTTT TRBJ1-6 15 . . TRBV19
CASSQDRQGGGFF TGTGCCAGCAGCCAAGATCGCCAGGGGGGTGGTTTCTTT TRBJ1-1 13 TRBD1 few TRBV14
CAISEASGKETQYF TGTGCCATCAGTGAGGCTAGCGGGAAAGAGACCCAGTACTTC TRBJ2-5 14 TRBD2 . TRBV10-3
CASSQEWAGGAGEKLFF TGTGCCAGCAGCCAAGAATGGGCTGGGGGGGCTGGAGAAAAACTGTTTTTT TRBJ1-4 17 . . TRBV4-2
CASSTFIRSPKGPYEQYF TGTGCCAGCAGCACCTTCATCAGATCCCCCAAGGGGCCCTACGAGCAGTACTTC TRBJ2-7 18 . . TRBV27
CASSVQAGGGTGELFF TGTGCCAGCAGCGTGCAGGCGGGAGGTGGGACCGGGGAGCTGTTTTTT TRBJ2-2 16 TRBD2 . TRBV9
CASSLARETQYF TGTGCCAGCAGCTTGGCGAGAGAGACCCAGTACTTC TRBJ2-5 12 . . TRBV5-4
CASSSGQGANQPQHF TGCGCCAGCAGCTCGGGACAGGGGGCCAATCAGCCCCAGCATTTT TRBJ1-5 15 TRBD1 . TRBV5-1
CASSLNRWGDRTNEQYF TGCGCCAGCAGCCTGAATAGATGGGGGGACAGAACCAACGAGCAGTACTTC TRBJ2-7 17 . once TRBV4-1
CASSLDLAGGLYEQYF TGCGCCAGCAGCTTGGATCTAGCGGGGGGACTCTACGAGCAGTACTTC TRBJ2-7 16 TRBD2 once TRBV5-1
CASRGNTEAFF TGTGCCAGCCGGGGGAACACTGAAGCTTTCTTT TRBJ1-1 11 . few TRBV2
CASSCRGLADIQYF TGTGCTAGCAGCTGTAGAGGATTGGCAGACATTCAGTACTTC TRBJ2-4 14 . . TRBV7-7
CASSSVSTDTQYF TGTGCCAGCAGTTCGGTCAGCACAGATACGCAGTATTTT TRBJ2-3 13 . . TRBV6-5
CASSQVRNNSPLHF TGTGCCAGCAGCCAAGTGCGGAATAATTCACCCCTCCACTTT TRBJ1-6 14 . . TRBV4-2
CASSPGRWGSNYGYTF TGTGCCAGCAGTCCCGGTCGGTGGGGCTCCAACTATGGCTACACCTTC TRBJ1-2 16 . . TRBV28
CSANRGGASSYEQYF TGCAGCGCAAATAGAGGAGGGGCCAGCTCCTACGAGCAGTACTTC TRBJ2-7 15 . . TRBV29-1
CASSPPSSPLHF TGTGCCAGCAGTCCCCCATCTTCACCCCTCCACTTT TRBJ1-6 12 . few TRBV28
CASSSRDTEAFF TGTGCCAGCAGCTCTCGGGATACTGAAGCTTTCTTT TRBJ1-1 12 . . TRBV7-9
CATSRDPGQGSYEQYF TGTGCCACCAGCAGAGACCCGGGACAGGGAAGCTACGAGCAGTACTTC TRBJ2-7 16 TRBD1 . TRBV15
CASSPGQQTQYF TGTGCCAGCAGCCCGGGACAGCAGACCCAGTACTTC TRBJ2-5 12 TRBD1 . TRBV7-2
CASSEQGLYFTDTQYF TGTGCCAGCAGTGAACAGGGATTATACTTCACAGATACGCAGTATTTT TRBJ2-3 16 . . TRBV6-1
CASSLDGSDTQYF TGCGCCAGCAGCTTGGACGGGTCAGATACGCAGTATTTT TRBJ2-3 13 . . TRBV5-1
CARSAGTGVNSPLHF TGTGCCAGATCCGCCGGGACAGGGGTTAATTCACCCCTCCACTTT TRBJ1-6 15 . . TRBV21-1
CASSFRDNEQFF TGTGCCAGCAGCTTCAGGGACAATGAGCAGTTCTTC TRBJ2-1 12 . . TRBV4-2
CASSLGGLAYTQYF TGTGCCAGCAGCTTGGGGGGACTAGCATATACGCAGTATTTT TRBJ2-3 14 TRBD2 . TRBV5-4
CASRPGTGVTGELFF TGTGCCAGCAGGCCCGGGACAGGGGTAACCGGGGAGCTGTTTTTT TRBJ2-2 15 TRBD1 . TRBV6-1
CASSLAGTRRTPDTQYF TGTGCCAGCAGCTTAGCCGGGACTAGGAGGACCCCAGATACGCAGTATTTT TRBJ2-3 17 TRBD2 once TRBV11-2
CASRKDRVGTGELFF TGTGCCAGCAGAAAAGACAGGGTGGGCACCGGGGAGCTGTTTTTT TRBJ2-2 15 TRBD1 . TRBV28
CASSQEGSGAGELFF TGCGCCAGCAGCCAAGAAGGGTCAGGGGCCGGGGAGCTGTTTTTT TRBJ2-2 15 . . TRBV4-3
CASTRDRGLDTIYF TGTGCCAGCACCAGGGACAGGGGGCTGGACACCATATATTTT TRBJ1-3 14 TRBD1 . TRBV28
CASSNPRTLYGYTF TGTGCCAGCAGCAACCCCAGGACACTCTATGGCTACACCTTC TRBJ1-2 14 . . TRBV28
CASTPTGGNTQYF TGTGCCAGCACGCCGACAGGGGGGAATACGCAGTATTTT TRBJ2-3 13 TRBD1 . TRBV7-2
CASSTGVTDTQYF TGCGCCAGCAGCACCGGGGTTACAGATACGCAGTATTTT TRBJ2-3 13 . . TRBV5-1
CASSAGQGSGTEAFF TGTGCCAGCAGCGCCGGACAGGGATCGGGAACTGAAGCTTTCTTT TRBJ1-1 15 TRBD1 . TRBV7-8